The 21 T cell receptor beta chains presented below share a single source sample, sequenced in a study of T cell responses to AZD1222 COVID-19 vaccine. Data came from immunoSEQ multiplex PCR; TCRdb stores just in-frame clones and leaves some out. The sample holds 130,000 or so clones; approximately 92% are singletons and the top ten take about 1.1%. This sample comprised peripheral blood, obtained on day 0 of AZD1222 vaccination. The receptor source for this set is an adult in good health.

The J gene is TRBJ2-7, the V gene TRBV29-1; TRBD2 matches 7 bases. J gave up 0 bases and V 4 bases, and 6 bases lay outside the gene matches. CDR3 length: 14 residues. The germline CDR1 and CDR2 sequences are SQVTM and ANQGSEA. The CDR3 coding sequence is TGCAGCGTTGTAGGCGGGAGTAGCTCCTACGAGCAGTACTTC. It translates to CSVVGGSSSYEQYF.

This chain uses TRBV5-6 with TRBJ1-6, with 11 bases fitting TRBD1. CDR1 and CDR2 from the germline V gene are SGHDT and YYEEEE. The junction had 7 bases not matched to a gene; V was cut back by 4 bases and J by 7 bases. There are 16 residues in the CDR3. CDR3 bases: TGTGCCAGCAGCACCGGGACAGGGGGTTTCAATTCACCCCTCCACTTT. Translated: CASSTGTGGFNSPLHF.

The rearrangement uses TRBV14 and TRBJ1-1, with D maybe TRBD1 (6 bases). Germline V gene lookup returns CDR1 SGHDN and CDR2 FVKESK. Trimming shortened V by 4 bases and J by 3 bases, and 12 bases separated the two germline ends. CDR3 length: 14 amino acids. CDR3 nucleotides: TGTGCCAGCAGCCTGACAGGCCGTTACACTGAAGCTTTCTTT. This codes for CASSLTGRYTEAFF.

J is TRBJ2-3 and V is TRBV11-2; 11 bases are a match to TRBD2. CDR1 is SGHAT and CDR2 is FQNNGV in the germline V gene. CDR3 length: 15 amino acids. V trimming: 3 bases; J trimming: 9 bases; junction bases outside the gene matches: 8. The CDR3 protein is CASSLMGLAEATQYF. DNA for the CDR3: TGTGCCAGCAGCTTGATGGGACTAGCGGAGGCGACGCAGTATTTT.

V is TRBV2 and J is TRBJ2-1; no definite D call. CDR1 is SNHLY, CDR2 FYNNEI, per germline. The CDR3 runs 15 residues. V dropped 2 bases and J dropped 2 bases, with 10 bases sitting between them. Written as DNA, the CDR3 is TGTGCCAGCAGTGAAAGGACCCCCACCTACAATGAGCAGTTCTTC. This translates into CASSERTPTYNEQFF.

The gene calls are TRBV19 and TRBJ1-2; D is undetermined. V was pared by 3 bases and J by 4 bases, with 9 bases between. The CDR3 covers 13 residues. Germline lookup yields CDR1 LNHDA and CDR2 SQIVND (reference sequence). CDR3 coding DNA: TGTGCCAGTAGTATTCGGACCTTCTATGGCTACACCTTC. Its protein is CASSIRTFYGYTF.

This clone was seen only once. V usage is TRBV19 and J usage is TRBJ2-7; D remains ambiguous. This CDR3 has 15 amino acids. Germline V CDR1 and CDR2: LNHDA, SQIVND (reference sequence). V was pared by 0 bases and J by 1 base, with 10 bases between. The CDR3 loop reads CASSIDLKASYEQYF. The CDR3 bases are TGTGCCAGTAGTATAGATCTTAAAGCATCCTACGAGCAGTACTTC.

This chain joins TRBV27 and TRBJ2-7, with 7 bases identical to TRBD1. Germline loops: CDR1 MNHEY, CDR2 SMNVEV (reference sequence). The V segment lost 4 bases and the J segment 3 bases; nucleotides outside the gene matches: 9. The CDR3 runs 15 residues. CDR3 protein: CASSSPQTGSYEQYF. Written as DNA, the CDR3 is TGTGCCAGCAGTTCCCCCCAGACAGGGAGCTACGAGCAGTACTTC.

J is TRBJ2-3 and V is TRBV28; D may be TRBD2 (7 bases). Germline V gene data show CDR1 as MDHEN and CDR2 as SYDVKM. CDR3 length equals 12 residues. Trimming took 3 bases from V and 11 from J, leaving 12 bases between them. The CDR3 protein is CASSFLGGVQYF. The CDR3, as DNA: TGTGCCAGCAGTTTTCTAGGGGGGGTGCAGTATTTT.

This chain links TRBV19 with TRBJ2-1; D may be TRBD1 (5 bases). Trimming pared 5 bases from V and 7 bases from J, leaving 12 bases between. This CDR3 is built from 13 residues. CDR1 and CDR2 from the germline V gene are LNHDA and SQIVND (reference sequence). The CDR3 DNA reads TGTGCCAGTAGTTTGGGGCTCAGAAATGAGCAGTTCTTC. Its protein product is CASSLGLRNEQFF.

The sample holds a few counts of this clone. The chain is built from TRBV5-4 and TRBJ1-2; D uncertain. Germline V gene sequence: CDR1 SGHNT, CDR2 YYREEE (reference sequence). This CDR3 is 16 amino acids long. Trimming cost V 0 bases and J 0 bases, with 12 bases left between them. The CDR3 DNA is TGTGCCAGCAGCTTGGGTGGGCTCAAAGCTAACTATGGCTACACCTTC. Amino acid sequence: CASSLGGLKANYGYTF. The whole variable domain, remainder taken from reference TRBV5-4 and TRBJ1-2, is ETGVTQSPTHLIKTRGQQVTLRCSSQSGHNTVSWYQQALGQGPQFIFQYYREEENGRGNFPPRFSGLQFPNYSSELNVNALELDDSALYLCASSLGGLKANYGYTFGSGTRLTVV.

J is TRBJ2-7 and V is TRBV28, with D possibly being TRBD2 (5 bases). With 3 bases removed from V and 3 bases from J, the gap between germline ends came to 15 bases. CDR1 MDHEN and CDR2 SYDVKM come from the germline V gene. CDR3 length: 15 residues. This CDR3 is CASSLFSVGVYEQYF. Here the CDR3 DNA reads TGTGCCAGCAGTTTGTTCTCGGTGGGAGTCTACGAGCAGTACTTC.

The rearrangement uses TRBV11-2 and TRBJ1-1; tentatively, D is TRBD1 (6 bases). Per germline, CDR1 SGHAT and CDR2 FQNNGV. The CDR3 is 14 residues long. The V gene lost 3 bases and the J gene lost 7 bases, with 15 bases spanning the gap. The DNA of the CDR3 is TGTGCCAGCAGCTTCGACCGGGGGCTTGGTGAAGCTTTCTTT. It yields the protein CASSFDRGLGEAFF.

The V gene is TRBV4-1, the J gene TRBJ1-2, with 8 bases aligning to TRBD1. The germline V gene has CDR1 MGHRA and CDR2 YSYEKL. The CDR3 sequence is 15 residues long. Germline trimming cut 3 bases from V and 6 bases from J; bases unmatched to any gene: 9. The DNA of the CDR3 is TGCGCCAGCAGCCAGGCCGGCCAGGGGGCTAATGGCTACACCTTC. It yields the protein CASSQAGQGANGYTF.

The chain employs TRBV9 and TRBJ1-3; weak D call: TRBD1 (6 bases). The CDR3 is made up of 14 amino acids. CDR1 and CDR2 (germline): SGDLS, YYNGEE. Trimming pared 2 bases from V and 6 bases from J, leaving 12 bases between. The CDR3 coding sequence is TGTGCCAGCAGCGTTTCGGGGGCAGAAAACACCATATATTTT. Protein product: CASSVSGAENTIYF.

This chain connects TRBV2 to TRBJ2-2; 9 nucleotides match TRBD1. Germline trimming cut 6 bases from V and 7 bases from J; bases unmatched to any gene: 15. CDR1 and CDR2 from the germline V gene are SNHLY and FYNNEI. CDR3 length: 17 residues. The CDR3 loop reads CASRGDRDRALNGELFF. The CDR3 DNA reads TGTGCCAGCAGGGGCGACCGGGACAGGGCATTGAACGGGGAGCTGTTTTTT.

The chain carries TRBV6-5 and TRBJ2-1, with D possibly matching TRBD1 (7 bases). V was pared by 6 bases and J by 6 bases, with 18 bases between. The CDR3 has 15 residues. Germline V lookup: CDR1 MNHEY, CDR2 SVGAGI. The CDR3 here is CASSLDRLGGNEQFF. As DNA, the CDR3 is TGTGCCAGCAGCCTGGACAGGTTGGGAGGCAATGAGCAGTTCTTC.

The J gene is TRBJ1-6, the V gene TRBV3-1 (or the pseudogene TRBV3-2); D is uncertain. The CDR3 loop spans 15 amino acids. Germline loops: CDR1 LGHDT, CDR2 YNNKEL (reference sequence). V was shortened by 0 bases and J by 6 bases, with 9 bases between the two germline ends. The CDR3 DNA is TGTGCCAGCAGCCAAGACGACGGAACTAATTCACCCCTCCACTTT. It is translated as CASSQDDGTNSPLHF.

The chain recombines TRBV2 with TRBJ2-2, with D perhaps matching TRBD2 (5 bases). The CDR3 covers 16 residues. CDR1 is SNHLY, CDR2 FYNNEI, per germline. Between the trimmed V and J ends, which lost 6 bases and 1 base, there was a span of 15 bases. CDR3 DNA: TGTGCCAGCAGGGACTCTTTGCTTCTGAACACCGGGGAGCTGTTTTTT. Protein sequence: CASRDSLLLNTGELFF.

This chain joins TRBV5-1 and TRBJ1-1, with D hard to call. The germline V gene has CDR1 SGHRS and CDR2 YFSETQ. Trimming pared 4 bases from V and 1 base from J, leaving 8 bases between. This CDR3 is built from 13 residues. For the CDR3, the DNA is TGCGCCAGCAGCCCGGATGGGAACACTGAAGCTTTCTTT. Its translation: CASSPDGNTEAFF.

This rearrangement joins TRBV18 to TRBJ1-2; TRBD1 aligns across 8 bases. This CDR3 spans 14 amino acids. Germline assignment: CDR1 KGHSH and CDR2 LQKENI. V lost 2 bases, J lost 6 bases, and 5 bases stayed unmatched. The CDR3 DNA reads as TGTGCCAGCTCACCAATGGGGACAGGTGATGGCTACACCTTC. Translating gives CASSPMGTGDGYTF.